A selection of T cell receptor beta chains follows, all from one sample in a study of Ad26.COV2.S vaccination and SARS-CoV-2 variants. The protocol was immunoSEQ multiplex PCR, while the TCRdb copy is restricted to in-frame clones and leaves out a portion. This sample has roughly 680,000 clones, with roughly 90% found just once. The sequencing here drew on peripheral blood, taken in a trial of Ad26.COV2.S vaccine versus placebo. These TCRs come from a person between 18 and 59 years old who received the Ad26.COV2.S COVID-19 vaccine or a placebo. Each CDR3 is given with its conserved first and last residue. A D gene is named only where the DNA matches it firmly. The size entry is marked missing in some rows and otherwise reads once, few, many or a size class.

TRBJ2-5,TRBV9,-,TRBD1,TGTGCCAGCAGCCTTGCCGGGACAGGGGGGCAAGAGACCCAGTACTTC,CASSLAGTGGQETQYF
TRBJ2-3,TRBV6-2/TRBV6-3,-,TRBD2,TGTGCCAGCAGTTACCGCTCTAGCGGGAGGACAGATACGCAGTATTTT,CASSYRSSGRTDTQYF
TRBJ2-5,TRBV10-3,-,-,TGTGCCATCAGGCGGGCCCCCCAAGAGACCCAGTACTTC,CAIRRAPQETQYF
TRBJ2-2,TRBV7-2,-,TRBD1,TGTGCCAGTGAGACAGGGATAAACACCGGGGAGCTGTTTTTT,CASETGINTGELFF
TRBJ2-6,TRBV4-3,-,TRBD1,TGCGCCAGCAGCCAAGATTTGTGGGGACAGGCGACCTCTGGGGCCAACGTCCTGACTTTC,CASSQDLWGQATSGANVLTF
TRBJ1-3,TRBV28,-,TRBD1,TGTGCCAGCAGAGACAGGGGCTCTGGAAACACCATATATTTT,CASRDRGSGNTIYF
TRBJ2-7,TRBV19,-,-,TGTGCCAGTAGTATAGATCCCGGGACAACCTACGAGCAGTACTTC,CASSIDPGTTYEQYF
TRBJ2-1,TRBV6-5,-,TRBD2,TGTGCCAGCAGTTATGGGCTAGCGGGAGTCAATGAGCAGTTCTTC,CASSYGLAGVNEQFF
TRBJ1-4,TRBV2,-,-,TGTGCCAGCAGTGAAGGGGGTACTAATGAAAAACTGTTTTTT,CASSEGGTNEKLFF
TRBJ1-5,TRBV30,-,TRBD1,TGTGCCTGGAGTGGTGGGACAGGGTCATATCAGCCCCAGCATTTT,CAWSGGTGSYQPQHF
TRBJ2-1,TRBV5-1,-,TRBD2,TGCGCCAGCAGCCTAGGACTAGCCGGGAATGAGCAGTTCTTC,CASSLGLAGNEQFF
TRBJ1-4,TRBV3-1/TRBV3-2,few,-,TGTGCCAGCAGCCAAGTACGGCGGACCCGAGATGAAAAACTGTTTTTT,CASSQVRRTRDEKLFF
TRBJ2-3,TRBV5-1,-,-,TGCGCCAGCAGCTTAACGCCCGGGGCGGATACGCAGTATTTT,CASSLTPGADTQYF
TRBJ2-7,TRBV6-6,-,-,TGTGCCAGCAGTCGCGAGTACGAGCAGTACTTC,CASSREYEQYF
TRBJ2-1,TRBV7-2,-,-,TGTGCCAGCAGCTCTAGGGGCTTTATAGAGCAGTTCTTC,CASSSRGFIEQFF
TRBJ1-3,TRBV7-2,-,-,TGTGCCAGCAGCTTAAGAACAGGGCTGAGCTCTGGAAACACCATATATTTT,CASSLRTGLSSGNTIYF
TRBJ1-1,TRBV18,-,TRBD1,TGTGCCAGCTCACGACAGGGGGCCATAGCGAACACTGAAGCTTTCTTT,CASSRQGAIANTEAFF
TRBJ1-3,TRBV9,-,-,TGTGCCAGCAGCGTAGCAGGGTCCGGAAACACCATATATTTT,CASSVAGSGNTIYF
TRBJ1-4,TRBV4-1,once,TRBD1,TGCGCCAGCAGCCAAGAAGGGACAGGGGATGAAAAACTGTTTTTT,CASSQEGTGDEKLFF
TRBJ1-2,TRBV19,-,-,TGTGCCAGTAGCGAGTGGAATGGCTACACCTTC,CASSEWNGYTF
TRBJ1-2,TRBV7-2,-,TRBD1,TGTGCCAGCAGCTTTGGACAGGGGGACTATGGCTACACCTTC,CASSFGQGDYGYTF
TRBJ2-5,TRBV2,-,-,TGTGCCAGCGCCAGACAGGAGATTCAAGAGACCCAGTACTTC,CASARQEIQETQYF
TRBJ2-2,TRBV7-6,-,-,TGTGCCAGCAGCCGGGGGCAGGGAGTGGCCGGGGAGCTGTTTTTT,CASSRGQGVAGELFF
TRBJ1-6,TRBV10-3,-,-,TGTGCCATCAAAGGAGACAGGAGCTCCTATAATTCACCCCTCCACTTT,CAIKGDRSSYNSPLHF
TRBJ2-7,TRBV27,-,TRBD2,TGTGCCAGCAGTCTAGCGGGAGCACCCGAAGAGCAGTACTTC,CASSLAGAPEEQYF
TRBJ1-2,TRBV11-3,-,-,TGTGCCAGCAGCTCCCGACAGGCGAACTATGGCTACACCTTC,CASSSRQANYGYTF
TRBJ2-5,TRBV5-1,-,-,TGCGCCAGCAGCTCGGACAGCAACCAAGAGACCCAGTACTTC,CASSSDSNQETQYF
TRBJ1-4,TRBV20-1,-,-,TGCAGTGCACAAGGGAATGAAAAACTGTTTTTT,CSAQGNEKLFF
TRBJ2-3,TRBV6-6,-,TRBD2,TGTGCCAGCAGCCGACAAGGTAGCGGGGGGGCCCCAGATACGCAGTATTTT,CASSRQGSGGAPDTQYF
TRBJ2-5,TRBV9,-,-,TGTGCCAGCAGCGTTGCCGACGAGACCCAGTACTTC,CASSVADETQYF
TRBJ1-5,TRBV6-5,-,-,TGTGCCAGCCGGGGCCCAAATCAGCCCCAGCATTTT,CASRGPNQPQHF
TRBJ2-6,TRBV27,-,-,TGTGCCAGCAGCCTACAGGCCAACTCTGGGGCCAACGTCCTGACTTTC,CASSLQANSGANVLTF
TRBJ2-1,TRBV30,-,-,TGTGCCTCTCAGAACAGGGTCCGCAATGAGCAGTTCTTC,CASQNRVRNEQFF
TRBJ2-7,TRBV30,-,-,TGTGCCTGGAACAGGGACCACGAGCAGTACTTC,CAWNRDHEQYF
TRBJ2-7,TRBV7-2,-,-,TGTGCCAGCAGCCCCTCCGAGGGTAGATCCTACGAGCAGTACTTC,CASSPSEGRSYEQYF
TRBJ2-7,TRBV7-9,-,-,TGTGCCAGCAGCTTAGCGGTGGGGGCGCGCGAGCAGTACTTC,CASSLAVGAREQYF
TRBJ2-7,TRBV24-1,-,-,TGTGCCACCAGTGACCCCCATACAGGGTTCTACGAGCAGTACTTC,CATSDPHTGFYEQYF
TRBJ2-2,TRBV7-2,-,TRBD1,TGTGCCAGCAGCTCTGACAGGGGGCTCAACACCGGGGAGCTGTTTTTT,CASSSDRGLNTGELFF
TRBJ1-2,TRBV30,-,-,TGTGCGTGTGCGGGGGCGATCTATGGCTACACCTTC,CACAGAIYGYTF
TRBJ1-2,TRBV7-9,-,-,TGTGCCAGCAGCTTATATTCACTCAGATCTAACTATGGCTACACCTTC,CASSLYSLRSNYGYTF
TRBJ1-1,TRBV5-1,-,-,TGCGCCAGCACCTGGGGGGCTGGGGCGAACACTGAAGCTTTCTTT,CASTWGAGANTEAFF